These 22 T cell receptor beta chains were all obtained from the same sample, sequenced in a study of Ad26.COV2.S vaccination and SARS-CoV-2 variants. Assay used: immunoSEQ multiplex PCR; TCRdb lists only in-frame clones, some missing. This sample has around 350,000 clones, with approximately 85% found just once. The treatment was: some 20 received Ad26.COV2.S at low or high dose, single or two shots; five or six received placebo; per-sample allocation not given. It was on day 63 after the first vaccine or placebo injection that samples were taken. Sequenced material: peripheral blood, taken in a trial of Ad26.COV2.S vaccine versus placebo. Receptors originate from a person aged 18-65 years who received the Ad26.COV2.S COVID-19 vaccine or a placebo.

CDR3 DNA: TGTGCCAGCTCACCTCGGGGGGACACTTTCTACGAGCAGTACTTC. Its translation is CASSPRGDTFYEQYF. The chain links TRBV18 to TRBJ2-7, with D possibly TRBD2 on 7 matching bases. The V end was cut by 3 bases, the J end by 3 bases, with 15 bases between. CDR1 and CDR2 (germline): KGHSH, LQKENI. This CDR3 has 15 residues.

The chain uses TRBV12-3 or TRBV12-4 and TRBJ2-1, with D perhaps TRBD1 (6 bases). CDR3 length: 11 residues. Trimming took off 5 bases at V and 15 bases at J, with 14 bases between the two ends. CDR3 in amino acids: CASSLGQSRFF. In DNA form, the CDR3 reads TGTGCCAGCAGTCTCGGACAGTCGAGGTTCTTC.

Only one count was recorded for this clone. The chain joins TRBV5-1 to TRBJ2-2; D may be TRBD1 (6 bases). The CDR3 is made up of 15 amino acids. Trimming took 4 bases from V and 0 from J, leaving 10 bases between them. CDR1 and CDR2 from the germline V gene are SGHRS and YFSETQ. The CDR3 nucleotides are TGCGCCAGCAGCCGGGACAAAACGAACACCGGGGAGCTGTTTTTT. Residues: CASSRDKTNTGELFF.

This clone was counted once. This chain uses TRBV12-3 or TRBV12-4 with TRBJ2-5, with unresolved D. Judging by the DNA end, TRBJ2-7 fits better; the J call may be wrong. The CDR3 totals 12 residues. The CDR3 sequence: CASSLIPYEQYF. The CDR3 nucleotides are TGTGCCAGCAGTTTAATCCCCTACGAGCAGTACTTC.

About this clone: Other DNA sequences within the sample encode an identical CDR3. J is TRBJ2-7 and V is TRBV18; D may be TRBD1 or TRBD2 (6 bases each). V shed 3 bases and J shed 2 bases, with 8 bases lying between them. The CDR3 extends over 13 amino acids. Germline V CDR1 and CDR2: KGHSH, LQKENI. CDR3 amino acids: CASSPGGPYEQYF. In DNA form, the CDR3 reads TGTGCCAGCTCACCGGGGGGCCCCTACGAGCAGTACTTC.

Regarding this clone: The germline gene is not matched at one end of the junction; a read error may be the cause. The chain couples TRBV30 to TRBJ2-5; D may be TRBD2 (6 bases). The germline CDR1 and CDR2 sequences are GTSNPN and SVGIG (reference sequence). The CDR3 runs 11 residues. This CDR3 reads CARRGRETQYF. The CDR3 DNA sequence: TGTGCCCGGAGGGGTCGGGAGACCCAGTACTTC.

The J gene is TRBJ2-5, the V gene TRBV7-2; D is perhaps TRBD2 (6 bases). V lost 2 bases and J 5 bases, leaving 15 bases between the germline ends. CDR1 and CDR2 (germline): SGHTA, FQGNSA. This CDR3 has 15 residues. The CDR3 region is CASSLNLGTSETQYF. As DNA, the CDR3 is TGTGCCAGCAGCTTAAACCTCGGGACTTCGGAGACCCAGTACTTC. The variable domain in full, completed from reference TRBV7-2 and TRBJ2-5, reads GAGVSQSPSNKVTEKGKDVELRCDPISGHTALYWYRQSLGQGLEFLIYFQGNSAPDKSGLPSDRFSAERTGGSVSTLTIQRTQQEDSAVYLCASSLNLGTSETQYFGPGTRLLVL.

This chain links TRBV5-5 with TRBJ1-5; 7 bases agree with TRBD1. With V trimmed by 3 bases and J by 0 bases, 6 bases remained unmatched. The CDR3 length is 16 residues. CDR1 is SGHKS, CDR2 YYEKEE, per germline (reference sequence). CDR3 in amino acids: CASSSGTDYSNQPQHF. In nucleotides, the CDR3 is TGTGCCAGCAGCTCCGGGACAGATTATAGCAATCAGCCCCAGCATTTT.

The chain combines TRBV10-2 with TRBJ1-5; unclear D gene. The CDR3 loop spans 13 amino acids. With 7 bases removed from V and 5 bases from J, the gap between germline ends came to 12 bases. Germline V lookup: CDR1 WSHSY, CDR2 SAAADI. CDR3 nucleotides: TGCGCCAGCACCAATGTCCACGATCAGCCCCAGCATTTT. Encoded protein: CASTNVHDQPQHF.

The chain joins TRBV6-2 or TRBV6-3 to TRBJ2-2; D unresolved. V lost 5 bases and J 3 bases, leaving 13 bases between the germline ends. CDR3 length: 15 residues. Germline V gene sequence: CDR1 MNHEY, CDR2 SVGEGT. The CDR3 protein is CASSPTPMDTGELFF. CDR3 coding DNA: TGTGCCAGCAGTCCAACCCCGATGGACACCGGGGAGCTGTTTTTT.

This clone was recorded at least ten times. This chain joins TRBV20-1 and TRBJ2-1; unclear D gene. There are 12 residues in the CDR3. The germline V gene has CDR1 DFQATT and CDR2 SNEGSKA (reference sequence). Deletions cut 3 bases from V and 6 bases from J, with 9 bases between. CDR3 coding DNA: TGCAGTGCTAGTGATGGGTTCAATGAGCAGTTCTTC. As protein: CSASDGFNEQFF.

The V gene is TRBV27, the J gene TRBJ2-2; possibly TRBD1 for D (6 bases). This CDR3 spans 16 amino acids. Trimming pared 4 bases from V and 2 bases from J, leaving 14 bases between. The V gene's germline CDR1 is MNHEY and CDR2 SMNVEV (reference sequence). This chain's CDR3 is CASSWDNRPNTGELFF. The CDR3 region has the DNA TGTGCCAGCAGTTGGGACAACCGTCCTAACACCGGGGAGCTGTTTTTT.

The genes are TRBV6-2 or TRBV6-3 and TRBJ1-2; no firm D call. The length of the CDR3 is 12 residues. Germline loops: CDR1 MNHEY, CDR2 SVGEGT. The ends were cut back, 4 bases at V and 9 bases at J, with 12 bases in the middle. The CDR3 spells CASSFVGSSYTF. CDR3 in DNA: TGTGCCAGCAGTTTTGTGGGATCGAGCTACACCTTC.

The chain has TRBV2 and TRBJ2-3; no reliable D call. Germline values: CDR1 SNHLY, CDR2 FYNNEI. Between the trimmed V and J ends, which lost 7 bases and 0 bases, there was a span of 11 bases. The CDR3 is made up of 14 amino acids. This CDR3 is CASKVGMSTDTQYF. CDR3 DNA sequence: TGTGCCAGCAAGGTGGGGATGAGCACAGATACGCAGTATTTT.

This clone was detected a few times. CDR3 sequence (DNA): TGTGCCTGGAGTAGGGAGCCGTCCTTACCCCTCCACTTT. Its translation: CAWSREPSLPLHF. The chain recombines TRBV30 with TRBJ1-6; D is ambiguous. This CDR3 is 13 amino acids long. CDR1 is GTSNPN and CDR2 is SVGIG in the germline V gene (reference sequence). The V end was cut by 2 bases, the J end by 12 bases, with 14 bases between.

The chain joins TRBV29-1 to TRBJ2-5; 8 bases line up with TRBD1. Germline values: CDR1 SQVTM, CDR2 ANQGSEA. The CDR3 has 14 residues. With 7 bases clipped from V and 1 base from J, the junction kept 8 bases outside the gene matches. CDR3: CSAGQGTIQETQYF. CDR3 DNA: TGCAGCGCCGGACAGGGTACCATCCAAGAGACCCAGTACTTC.

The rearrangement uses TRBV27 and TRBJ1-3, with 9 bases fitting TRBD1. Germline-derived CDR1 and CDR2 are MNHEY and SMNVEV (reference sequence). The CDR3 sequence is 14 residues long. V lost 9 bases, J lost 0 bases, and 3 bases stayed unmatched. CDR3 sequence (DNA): TGTGCCAGAGCGGACAGGGGCTCTGGAAACACCATATATTTT. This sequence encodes CARADRGSGNTIYF.

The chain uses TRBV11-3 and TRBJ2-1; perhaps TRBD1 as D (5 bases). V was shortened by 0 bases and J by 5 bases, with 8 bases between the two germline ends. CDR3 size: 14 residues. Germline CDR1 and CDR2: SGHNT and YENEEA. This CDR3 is CASSLDWGNNEQFF. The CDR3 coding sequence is TGTGCCAGCAGCTTAGATTGGGGCAACAATGAGCAGTTCTTC. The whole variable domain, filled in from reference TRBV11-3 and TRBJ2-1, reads EAGVVQSPRYKIIEKKQPVAFWCNPISGHNTLYWYLQNLGQGPELLIRYENEEAVDDSQLPKDRFSAERLKGVDSTLKIQPAELGDSAVYLCASSLDWGNNEQFFGPGTRLTVL.

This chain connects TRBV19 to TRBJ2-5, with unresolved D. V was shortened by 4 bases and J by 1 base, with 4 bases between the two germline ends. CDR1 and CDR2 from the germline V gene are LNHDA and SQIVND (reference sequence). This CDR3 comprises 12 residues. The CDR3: CASSSRQETQYF. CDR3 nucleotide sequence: TGTGCCAGTAGTAGTCGCCAAGAGACCCAGTACTTC. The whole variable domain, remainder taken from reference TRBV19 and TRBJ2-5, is DGGITQSPKYLFRKEGQNVTLSCEQNLNHDAMYWYRQDPGQGLRLIYYSQIVNDFQKGDIAEGYSVSREKKESFPLTVTSAQKNPTAFYLCASSSRQETQYFGPGTRLLVL.

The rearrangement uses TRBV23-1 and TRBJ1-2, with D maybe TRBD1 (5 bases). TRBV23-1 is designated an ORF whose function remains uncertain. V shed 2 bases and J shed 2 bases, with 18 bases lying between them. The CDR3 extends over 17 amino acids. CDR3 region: CASSQTFPDGGNYGYTF. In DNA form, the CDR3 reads TGCGCCAGCAGTCAAACTTTTCCCGACGGGGGGAACTATGGCTACACCTTC.

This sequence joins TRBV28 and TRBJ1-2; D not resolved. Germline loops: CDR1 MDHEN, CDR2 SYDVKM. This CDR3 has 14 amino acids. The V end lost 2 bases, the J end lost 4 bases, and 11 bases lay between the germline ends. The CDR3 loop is CASSLGGRAYGYTF. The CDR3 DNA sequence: TGTGCCAGCAGTTTAGGCGGGCGCGCCTATGGCTACACCTTC.

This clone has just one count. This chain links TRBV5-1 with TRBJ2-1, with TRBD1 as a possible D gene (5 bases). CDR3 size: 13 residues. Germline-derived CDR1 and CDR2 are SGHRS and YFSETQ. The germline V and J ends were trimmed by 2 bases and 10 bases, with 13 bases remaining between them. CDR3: CASSLEGVWEQFF. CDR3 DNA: TGCGCCAGCAGCTTAGAAGGGGTCTGGGAGCAGTTCTTC.